This is a list of T cell receptor beta chains from one sample in a study of blood T cell repertoires in COVID-19. Sequenced by immunoSEQ multiplex PCR; TCRdb stores in-frame clones only, minus some. The profile shows 300,000 to 400,000 clones, around nine tenths of them singletons. Sequenced material: peripheral blood. The receptors derive from a woman between 45 and 65 years old with active or convalescent COVID-19. The CDR3 runs from the conserved cysteine through the conserved F or W. Fields, in order: J gene, clone size, D gene, V gene, CDR3 length, CDR3 protein, CDR3 DNA. A D gene is named only where the DNA matches it firmly. Not all rows give a size; the values are once, few, many and, for expanded clones, a class.

TRBJ2-7 | . | . | TRBV19 | 14 | CASSKTGRTWEQYF | TGTGCCAGTAGTAAGACAGGGAGGACCTGGGAGCAGTACTTC
TRBJ2-2 | . | TRBD2 | TRBV18 | 16 | CASSPRGAGDTGELFF | TGTGCCAGCTCACCCCGGGGAGCGGGAGACACCGGGGAGCTGTTTTTT
TRBJ1-3 | . | TRBD1 | TRBV7-9 | 16 | CASSSMDRAPGNTIYF | TGTGCCAGCAGCTCAATGGACAGGGCCCCTGGAAACACCATATATTTT
TRBJ2-6 | . | TRBD1 | TRBV10-3 | 18 | CAIRPGQGTGSRANVLTF | TGTGCCATCAGACCGGGACAGGGTACGGGCTCTCGGGCCAACGTCCTGACTTTC
TRBJ1-5 | . | TRBD1 | TRBV7-9 | 17 | CASSPGTGSMLDQPQHF | TGTGCCAGCAGCCCCGGGACAGGGTCGATGCTGGATCAGCCCCAGCATTTT
TRBJ1-1 | . | TRBD1 | TRBV6-5 | 13 | CASRRQGYSEAFF | TGTGCCAGCAGACGACAGGGGTACTCTGAAGCTTTCTTT
TRBJ2-1 | . | TRBD2 | TRBV7-3 | 13 | CASSFAGDNEQFF | TGTGCCAGCAGCTTTGCGGGGGACAATGAGCAGTTCTTC
TRBJ1-3 | . | . | TRBV19 | 15 | CASGIQGLRGNTIYF | TGTGCCAGTGGAATACAGGGCCTGAGAGGAAACACCATATATTTT
TRBJ1-2 | . | . | TRBV28 | 16 | CASDIRLGRGGYGYTF | TGTGCCAGCGACATACGACTTGGCAGGGGAGGGTATGGCTACACCTTC
TRBJ1-5 | . | TRBD1 | TRBV6-6 | 15 | CASSSRQGVDQPQHF | TGTGCCAGCAGCTCCAGACAGGGGGTCGATCAGCCCCAGCATTTT
TRBJ2-3 | . | . | TRBV4-3 | 13 | CASSGQVGDTQYF | TGCGCCAGCAGTGGGCAGGTAGGAGATACGCAGTATTTT
TRBJ1-4 | . | TRBD1 | TRBV28 | 15 | CASSPGQGRNEKLFF | TGTGCCAGCAGTCCGGGACAGGGGAGGAATGAAAAACTGTTTTTT
TRBJ2-5 | . | TRBD2 | TRBV30 | 13 | CAWSRSGIETQYF | TGTGCCTGGAGTCGTAGCGGGATTGAGACCCAGTACTTC
TRBJ2-5 | once | TRBD2 | TRBV7-2 | 14 | CASSSLAAKETQYF | TGTGCCAGCAGCTCCCTAGCGGCCAAAGAGACCCAGTACTTC
TRBJ1-1 | few | . | TRBV4-1 | 18 | CASSREAGTTNLGTEAFF | TGCGCCAGCAGCCGAGAAGCCGGGACAACCAATTTGGGCACTGAAGCTTTCTTT
TRBJ1-6 | . | . | TRBV6-2/TRBV6-3 | 17 | CASSYRPRGASYSPLHF | TGTGCCAGCAGTTACCGCCCCCGGGGGGCCAGCTATTCACCCCTCCACTTT
TRBJ1-2 | . | TRBD1 | TRBV3-1/TRBV3-2 | 15 | CASSRIGPGGGGYTF | TGTGCCAGCAGCCGAATAGGGCCAGGGGGCGGTGGCTACACCTTC
TRBJ2-7 | . | TRBD1 | TRBV9 | 20 | CASSVVGRGLRYNSNYEQYF | TGTGCCAGCAGCGTAGTTGGCAGGGGGTTGCGGTACAATTCCAACTACGAGCAGTACTTC
TRBJ2-5 | . | . | TRBV2 | 13 | CASSGGGGETQYF | TGTGCCAGCAGTGGTGGTGGGGGCGAGACCCAGTACTTC
TRBJ2-4 | once | TRBD2 | TRBV28 | 14 | CASGAGGDKNIQYF | TGTGCCAGCGGAGCGGGAGGGGACAAAAACATTCAGTACTTC
TRBJ1-5 | . | . | TRBV18 | 15 | CASSPSRYNNQPQHF | TGTGCCAGCTCACCGAGCAGGTATAACAATCAGCCCCAGCATTTT
TRBJ1-6 | . | . | TRBV5-1 | 15 | CASSSGERGGSPLHF | TGCGCCAGCAGCTCAGGGGAAAGGGGTGGCTCACCCCTCCACTTT
TRBJ1-6 | . | TRBD1 | TRBV10-3 | 15 | CAIAHPAGGNSPLHF | TGTGCCATCGCCCACCCGGCAGGGGGTAATTCACCCCTCCACTTT
TRBJ2-3 | once | . | TRBV5-1 | 18 | CASSLLRGSLEGPDTQYF | TGCGCCAGCAGCTTGTTACGGGGGAGCCTCGAAGGCCCAGATACGCAGTATTTT
TRBJ2-3 | once | TRBD1 | TRBV5-1 | 13 | CATRTGAADTQYF | TGCGCCACCAGGACAGGGGCGGCAGATACGCAGTATTTT
TRBJ2-2 | . | TRBD1 | TRBV10-3 | 18 | CAISVLPLGQDRTGELFF | TGTGCCATCAGCGTCCTACCATTGGGACAGGACCGCACCGGGGAGCTGTTTTTT
TRBJ1-1 | . | TRBD1 | TRBV5-1 | 16 | CASSSWDSKGNTEAFF | TGCGCCAGCAGCTCCTGGGACAGCAAAGGGAACACTGAAGCTTTCTTT
TRBJ2-5 | . | TRBD2 | TRBV25-1 | 15 | CASSGAGGTQETQYF | TGTGCCAGCAGTGGAGCGGGGGGCACCCAAGAGACCCAGTACTTC
TRBJ2-7 | . | . | TRBV7-2 | 14 | CASSLAGGSYEQYF | TGTGCCAGCAGCTTAGCTGGGGGGTCCTACGAGCAGTACTTC